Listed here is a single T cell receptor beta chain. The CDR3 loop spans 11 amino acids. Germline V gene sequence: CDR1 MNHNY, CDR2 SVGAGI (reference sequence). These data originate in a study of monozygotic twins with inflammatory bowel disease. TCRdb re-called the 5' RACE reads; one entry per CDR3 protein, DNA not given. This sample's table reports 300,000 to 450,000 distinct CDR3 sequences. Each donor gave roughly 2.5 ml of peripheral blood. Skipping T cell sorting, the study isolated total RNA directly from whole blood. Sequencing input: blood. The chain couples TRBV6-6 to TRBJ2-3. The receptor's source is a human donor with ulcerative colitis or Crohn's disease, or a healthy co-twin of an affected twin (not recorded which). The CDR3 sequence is CASGYTDTQYF.